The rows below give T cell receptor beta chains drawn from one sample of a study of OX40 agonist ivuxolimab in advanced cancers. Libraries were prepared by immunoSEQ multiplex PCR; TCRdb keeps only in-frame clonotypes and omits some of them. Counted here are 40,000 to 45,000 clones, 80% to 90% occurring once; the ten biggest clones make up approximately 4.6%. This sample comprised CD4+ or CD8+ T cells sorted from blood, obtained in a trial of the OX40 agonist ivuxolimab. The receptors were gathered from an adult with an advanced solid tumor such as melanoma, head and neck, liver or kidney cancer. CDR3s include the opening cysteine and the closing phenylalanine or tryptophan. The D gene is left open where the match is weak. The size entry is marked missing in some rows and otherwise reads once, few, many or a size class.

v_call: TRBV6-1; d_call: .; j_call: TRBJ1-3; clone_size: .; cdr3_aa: CASSEGQTLGTIYF; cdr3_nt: TGTGCCAGCAGTGAGGGTCAAACCCTCGGCACCATATATTTT
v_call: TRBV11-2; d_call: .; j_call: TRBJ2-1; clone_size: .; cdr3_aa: CASSLGNAQFF; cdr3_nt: TGTGCCAGCAGCTTAGGGAATGCGCAGTTCTTC
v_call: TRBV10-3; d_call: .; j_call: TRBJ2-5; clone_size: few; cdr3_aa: CAISRVSGGIQYF; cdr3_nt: TGTGCCATCAGTCGGGTCTCAGGAGGAATCCAGTACTTC
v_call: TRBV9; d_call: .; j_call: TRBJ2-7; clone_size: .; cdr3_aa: CASSVGFLANEQYF; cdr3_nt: TGTGCCAGCAGCGTAGGGTTTCTGGCAAACGAGCAGTACTTC
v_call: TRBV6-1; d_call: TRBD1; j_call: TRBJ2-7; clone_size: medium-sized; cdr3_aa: CASSEQGAQDEQYF; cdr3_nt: TGTGCCAGCAGTGAGCAGGGGGCACAGGATGAGCAGTACTTC
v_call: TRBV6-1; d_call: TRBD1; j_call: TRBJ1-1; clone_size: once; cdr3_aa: CASGGQVNTEAFF; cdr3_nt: TGTGCCAGCGGGGGACAGGTGAACACTGAAGCTTTCTTT
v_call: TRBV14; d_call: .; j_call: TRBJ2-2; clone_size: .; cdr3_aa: CASSRGLNTGELFF; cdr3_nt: TGTGCCAGCAGCCGAGGACTGAACACCGGGGAGCTGTTTTTT
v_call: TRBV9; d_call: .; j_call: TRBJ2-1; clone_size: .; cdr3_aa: CASSAEGPSVREQFF; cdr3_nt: TGTGCCAGCAGCGCCGAGGGTCCTAGCGTCCGGGAGCAGTTCTTC
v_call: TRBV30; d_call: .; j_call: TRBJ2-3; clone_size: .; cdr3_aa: CAWSPRGISTDTQYF; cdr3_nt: TGTGCCTGGAGTCCACGGGGGATTAGCACAGATACGCAGTATTTT
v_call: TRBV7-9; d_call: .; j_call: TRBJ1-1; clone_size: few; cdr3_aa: CASRSRGGNTEAFF; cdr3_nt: TGTGCCAGCAGATCCAGGGGAGGGAACACTGAAGCTTTCTTT
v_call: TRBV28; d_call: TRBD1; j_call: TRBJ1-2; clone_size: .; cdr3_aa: CASSARTGGFYGYTF; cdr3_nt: TGTGCCAGCAGTGCGAGGACAGGGGGCTTCTATGGCTACACCTTC
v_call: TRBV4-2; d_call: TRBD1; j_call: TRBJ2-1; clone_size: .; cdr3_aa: CASSQDQGAVREQFF; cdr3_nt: TGTGCCAGCAGCCAAGACCAGGGGGCGGTGCGTGAGCAGTTCTTC
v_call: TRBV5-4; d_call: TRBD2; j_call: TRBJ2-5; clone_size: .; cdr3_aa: CASSLAGGQETQYF; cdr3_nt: TGTGCCAGCAGCTTAGCGGGGGGTCAAGAGACCCAGTACTTC
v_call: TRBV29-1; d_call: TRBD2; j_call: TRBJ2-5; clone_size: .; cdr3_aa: CSVELAGLQETQYF; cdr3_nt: TGCAGCGTTGAATTAGCGGGCCTCCAAGAGACCCAGTACTTC
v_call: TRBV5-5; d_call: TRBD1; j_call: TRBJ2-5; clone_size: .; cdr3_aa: CASSFQDRVRETQYF; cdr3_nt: TGTGCCAGCAGCTTCCAAGACAGGGTCCGGGAGACCCAGTACTTC
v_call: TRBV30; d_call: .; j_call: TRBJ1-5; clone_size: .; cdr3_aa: CAWSQGEYSNQPQHF; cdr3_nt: TGTGCCTGGAGCCAAGGGGAATATAGCAATCAGCCCCAGCATTTT
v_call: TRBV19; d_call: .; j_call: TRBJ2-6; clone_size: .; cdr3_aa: CASSIVARSSGANVLTF; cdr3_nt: TGTGCCAGTAGTATAGTAGCAAGGAGCTCTGGGGCCAACGTCCTGACTTTC
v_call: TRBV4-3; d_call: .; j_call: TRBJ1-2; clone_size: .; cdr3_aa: CASSQAQEGYGYTF; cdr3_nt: TGCGCCAGCAGCCAAGCTCAGGAGGGCTATGGCTACACCTTC
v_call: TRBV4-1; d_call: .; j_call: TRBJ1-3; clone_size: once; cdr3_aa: CASSQLRVESTIYF; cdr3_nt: TGCGCCAGCAGCCAATTAAGGGTAGAGAGCACCATATATTTT
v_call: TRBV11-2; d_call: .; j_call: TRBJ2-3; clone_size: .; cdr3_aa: CASSLEADTQYF; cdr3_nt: TGTGCCAGCAGCTTAGAGGCAGATACGCAGTATTTT
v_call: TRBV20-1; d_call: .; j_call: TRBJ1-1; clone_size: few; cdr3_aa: CSARQDFEAFF; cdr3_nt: TGCAGTGCACGACAGGACTTTGAAGCTTTCTTT
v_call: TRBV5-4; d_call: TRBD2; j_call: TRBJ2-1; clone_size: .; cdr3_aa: CASNIAGVGEQFF; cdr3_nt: TGTGCCAGCAATATAGCGGGGGTCGGTGAGCAGTTCTTC
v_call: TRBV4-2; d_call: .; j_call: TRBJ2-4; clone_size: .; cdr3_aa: CASSQDGVSANIQYF; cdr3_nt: TGTGCCAGCAGCCAAGATGGGGTTTCGGCAAACATTCAGTACTTC
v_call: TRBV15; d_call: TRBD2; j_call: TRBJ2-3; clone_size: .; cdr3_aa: CATSRPPRGGAVDTQYF; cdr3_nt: TGTGCCACCAGCAGACCCCCCCGGGGAGGGGCCGTGGATACGCAGTATTTT
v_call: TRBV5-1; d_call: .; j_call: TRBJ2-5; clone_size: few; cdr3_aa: CASSLVLSQETQYF; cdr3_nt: TGCGCCAGCAGCTTGGTTTTGAGCCAAGAGACCCAGTACTTC
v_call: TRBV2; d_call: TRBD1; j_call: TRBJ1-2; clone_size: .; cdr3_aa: CASSRDRAGLSNYGYTF; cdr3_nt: TGTGCCAGCAGTAGGGACAGGGCCGGACTCTCTAACTATGGCTACACCTTC
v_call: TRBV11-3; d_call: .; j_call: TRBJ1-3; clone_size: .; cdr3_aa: CASSRGNSGNTIYF; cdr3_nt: TGTGCCAGCAGCAGAGGGAACTCTGGAAACACCATATATTTT
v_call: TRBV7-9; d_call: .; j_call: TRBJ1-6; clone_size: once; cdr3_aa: CASSLAGQVNSPLHF; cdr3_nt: TGTGCCAGCAGCTTAGCGGGGCAGGTGAATTCACCCCTCCACTTT
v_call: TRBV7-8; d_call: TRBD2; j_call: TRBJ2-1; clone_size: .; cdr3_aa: CASSLGIAGTVYEQFF; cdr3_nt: TGTGCCAGCAGCTTAGGTATAGCGGGAACCGTCTATGAGCAGTTCTTC
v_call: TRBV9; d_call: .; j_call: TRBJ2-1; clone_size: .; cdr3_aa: CASSVGGGLGTYNEQFF; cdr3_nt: TGTGCCAGCAGCGTAGGGGGCGGGTTAGGGACCTACAATGAGCAGTTCTTC
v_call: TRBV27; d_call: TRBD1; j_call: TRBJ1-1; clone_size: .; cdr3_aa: CASKNDRGGSEAFF; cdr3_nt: TGTGCCAGCAAGAACGACAGGGGAGGATCTGAAGCTTTCTTT
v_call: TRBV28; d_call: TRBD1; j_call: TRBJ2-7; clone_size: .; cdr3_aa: CASSSPTGPRYEQYF; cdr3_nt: TGTGCCAGCAGTTCCCCGACAGGGCCCCGCTACGAGCAGTACTTC
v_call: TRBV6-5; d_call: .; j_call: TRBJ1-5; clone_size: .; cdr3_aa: CASSSAQPQHF; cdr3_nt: TGTGCCAGCAGCTCCGCCCAGCCCCAGCATTTT
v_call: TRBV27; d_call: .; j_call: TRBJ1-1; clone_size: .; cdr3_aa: CASSLSQGETEAFF; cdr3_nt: TGTGCCAGCAGTTTATCACAGGGAGAGACTGAAGCTTTCTTT
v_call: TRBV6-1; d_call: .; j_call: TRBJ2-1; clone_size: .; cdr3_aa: CASSLPWMEQFF; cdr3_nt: TGTGCCAGCAGTCTGCCTTGGATGGAGCAGTTCTTC
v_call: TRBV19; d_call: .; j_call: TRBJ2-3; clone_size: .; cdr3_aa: CASRGRPADTQYF; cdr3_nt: TGTGCCAGTCGGGGCCGGCCCGCAGATACGCAGTATTTT
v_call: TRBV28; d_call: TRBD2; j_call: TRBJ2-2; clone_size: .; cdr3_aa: CASSFWTSGSTGELFF; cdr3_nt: TGTGCCAGCAGTTTTTGGACTAGCGGGAGCACCGGGGAGCTGTTTTTT
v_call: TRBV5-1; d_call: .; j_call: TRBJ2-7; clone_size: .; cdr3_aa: CASSLERVRIGEQYF; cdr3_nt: TGCGCCAGCAGCTTGGAGAGGGTTCGCATCGGCGAGCAGTACTTC
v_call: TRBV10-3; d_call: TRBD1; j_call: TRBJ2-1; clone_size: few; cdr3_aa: CAIRDRVDEQFF; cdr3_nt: TGTGCCATCAGGGACAGGGTCGATGAGCAGTTCTTC
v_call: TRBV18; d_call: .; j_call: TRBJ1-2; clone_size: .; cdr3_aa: CASSLDHYGYTF; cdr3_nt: TGTGCCAGCTCGCTGGACCACTATGGCTACACCTTC
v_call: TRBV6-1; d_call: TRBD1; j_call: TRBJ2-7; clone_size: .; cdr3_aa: CASSLDRVYYEQYF; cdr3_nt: TGTGCCAGCAGTCTGGACAGGGTTTACTACGAGCAGTACTTC
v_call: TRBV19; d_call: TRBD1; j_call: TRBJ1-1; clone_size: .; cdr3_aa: CASSDTGGETEAFF; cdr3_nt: TGTGCCAGTAGTGATACAGGGGGCGAAACTGAAGCTTTCTTT
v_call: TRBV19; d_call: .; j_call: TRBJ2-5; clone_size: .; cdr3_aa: CASSQPPETQYF; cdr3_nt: TGTGCCAGTAGTCAACCCCCTGAGACCCAGTACTTC
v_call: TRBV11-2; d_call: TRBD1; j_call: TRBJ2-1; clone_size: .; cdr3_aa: CASRTLAGTGTAEQFF; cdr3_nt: TGTGCCAGCAGGACCCTAGCCGGGACAGGGACGGCTGAGCAGTTCTTC
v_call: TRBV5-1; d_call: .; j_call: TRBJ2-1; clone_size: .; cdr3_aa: CASSLDPGAADNEQFF; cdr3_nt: TGCGCCAGCAGCTTGGATCCAGGGGCGGCGGACAATGAGCAGTTCTTC
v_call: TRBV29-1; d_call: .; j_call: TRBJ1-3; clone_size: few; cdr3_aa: CSVEVSTGPSGNTIYF; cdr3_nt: TGCAGCGTTGAAGTAAGCACAGGGCCATCTGGAAACACCATATATTTT
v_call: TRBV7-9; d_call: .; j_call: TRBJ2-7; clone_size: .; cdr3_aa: CASSDSRYGYEQYF; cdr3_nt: TGTGCCAGCAGTGATTCACGGTATGGCTACGAGCAGTACTTC